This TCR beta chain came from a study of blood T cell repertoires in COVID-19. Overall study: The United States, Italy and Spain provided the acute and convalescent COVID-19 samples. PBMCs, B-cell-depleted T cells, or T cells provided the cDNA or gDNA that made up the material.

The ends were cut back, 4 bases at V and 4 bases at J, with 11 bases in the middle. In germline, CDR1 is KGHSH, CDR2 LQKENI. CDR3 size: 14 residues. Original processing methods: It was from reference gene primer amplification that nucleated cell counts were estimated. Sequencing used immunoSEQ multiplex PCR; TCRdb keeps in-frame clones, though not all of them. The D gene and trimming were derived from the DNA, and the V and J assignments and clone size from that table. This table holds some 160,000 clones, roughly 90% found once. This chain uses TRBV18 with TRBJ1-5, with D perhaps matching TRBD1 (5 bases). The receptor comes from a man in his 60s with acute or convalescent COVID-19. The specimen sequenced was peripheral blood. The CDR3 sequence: CASSLTGLNQPQHF. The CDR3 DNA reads TGTGCCAGCTCACTAACGGGACTTAATCAGCCCCAGCATTTT.